The TCR beta chain described here comes from a study of OX40 agonist ivuxolimab in advanced cancers. Comment on this clone: A read error may account for a junction end that differs from germline.

Germline V gene lookup returns CDR1 KGHSH and CDR2 LQKENI. The length of the CDR3 is 16 residues. Clones were read by immunoSEQ multiplex PCR, and TCRdb kept only the in-frame ones, dropping some. The sample includes tens of thousands of clones, more than 80% of them seen just once. The sequences come from CD4+ or CD8+ T cells sorted from blood, collected in a trial of the OX40 agonist ivuxolimab. The TCR was taken from an adult with an advanced solid tumor such as melanoma, head and neck, liver or kidney cancer. The chain couples TRBV18 to TRBJ1-5; 7 bases map to TRBD1. DNA for the CDR3: TGTGCCAGCTCACAGGGATTTGGGGACAGCAGTCAGCCCCAGCATTTT. Its protein product is CASSQGFGDSSQPQHF.